This T cell receptor (beta chain) was sequenced for a study of beta chain features in type 1 diabetes. This clone was counted a few times. What it recognizes is unknown. Expressed TCRB transcripts were sequenced because the isolated RNA had all been reverse transcribed beforehand. Clones were sequenced by immunoSEQ multiplex PCR, and TCRdb holds only the in-frame ones, with some missing. Here the sample spans almost 350,000 clones, approximately 10% being singletons. Overall study findings and caveats: TCRB CDR3s were moderately but significantly shorter in Type 1 diabetes patients in all four CD4+ subsets. Any role of HLA type in TCRB rearrangement remained unresolved here. For type 1 diabetes patients, VDJ junctions showed fewer insertions and more deletions.

Between the trimmed V and J ends, which lost 0 bases and 3 bases, there was a span of 19 bases. In germline, CDR1 is SGHRS, CDR2 YFSETQ. This CDR3 is 18 amino acids long. The source is a man under 40 with type 1 diabetes. The sequencing input was central memory CD4+ T cells from blood. This rearrangement joins TRBV5-1 to TRBJ2-1, with unresolved D. The CDR3 DNA reads TGCGCCAGCAGCTTGGGGGTTTCATACTACGTTTACTACAATGAGCAGTTCTTC. Translated: CASSLGVSYYVYYNEQFF.